What follows is one T cell receptor beta chain and its context. This clonotype was found many times. Its antigen remains unidentified. Base-call qualities are not available, and no considerably larger clone is one nucleotide away. The junction shows trimming of 3 bases on V and 1 base on J, and the gene matches do not reach 11 bases of it. CDR1 is given as SQVTM and CDR2 as ANQGSEA, both from the germline V gene. From its cysteine to its phenylalanine, the CDR3 spans 16 amino acids. The DNA shown is the 48-base CDR3, in frame from base 1. The record originates from a study of neurological immune-mediated disorders (dated 2019 in TCRdb). Turning to the overall study: Among the 35 or so multiple sclerosis patients, relapsing-remitting MS was present in roughly 30 and secondary progressive MS was present in 3. Of the 70 or so subjects in the cohort, around 15 were HAM/TSP patients, about 34 were multiple sclerosis patients, and about 20 were healthy controls. Using UMI-based sequencing, the study compared peripheral blood TCR-beta repertoires from patients with HTLV-I-associated myelopathy (HAM/TSP), patients with multiple sclerosis, and healthy controls. The roughly 110 TCR-beta libraries included longitudinal samples, technical triplicates and paired sorted CD4+ and CD8+ T-cell subsets alongside PBMC samples. What the research found in general, with its limitations: Expanded clones from different subjects shared no identical CDR3 amino acid sequences, which suggests that TCR-beta repertoires were private in all groups. The highest TCR clonal expansion was observed in HAM/TSP patients, whereas the lowest was observed in MS patients, even when compared with healthy controls. Phylogenetic analysis grouped repertoires from 18 of 34 MS patients into a cluster of related CDR3 sequences, suggesting a possible repertoire-level signature. The MS cluster showed no association with clinical or MRI features, and the authors stated that larger cohorts are needed.

cDNA synthesis used template-switch 5'RACE with a primer carrying a 10-nucleotide random unique molecular identifier tagging each TCR transcript. Every sequencing run yielded over 170 million TCR-beta sequences covering 15-18 subjects. The RNeasy kit was used for extraction of total RNA. Using the KAPA Real-time Library Amplification kit, TCR-beta VDJ regions were amplified with primers for the TCR constant region and the 5'RACE anchor. Sample indexes and Illumina adaptors were added in a first PCR, after which library yield was increased in a second PCR. After Ampure bead purification, the TCR product of roughly 650 bp was size-selected on a 2% E-gel SizeSelection system. Before pooling, libraries had their quality checked on a Bioanalyzer, their concentration measured with Qubit, and their quantity determined with the Kapa Library Quantification kit. Libraries were sequenced paired-end 2 x 150 bp on an Illumina HiSeq 2500. To increase sequence diversity, about 24-32% phiX was spiked into each library pool. For the original study's pipeline: Quality-filtered reads were processed with the UMI-based MiGEC pipeline, which removed over 75% of raw TCR sequences during error correction. IMGT germline references were used for aligning VDJ genes, and each clonotype was defined as a unique CDR3 amino acid sequence together with its V-J genes. Clonal expansion, Shannon diversity and CDR3 relatedness (CalcPairwiseDistances, ClusterSamples) were evaluated with VDJtools, and phylogenetic trees were built with CLCbio workbench. A clone was classed as expanded if it had 8 or more unique UMIs, a cutoff based on coefficient-of-variation modelling across technical triplicates. TCRdb trimmed the raw reads at Q25, called clones with MiXCR and kept productive beta chains. Rows are combined by CDR3 protein, so each entry shows the most common genes and DNA. These V and J calls are TCRdb output, not the study's own analysis. This sample is represented by tens of thousands of distinct CDR3 sequences; around 3.5% of them were singletons. Around 3.1% of the sample is in the top ten clones.

For unsorted PBMC libraries, 2 million PBMCs were used after storage in RNAlater at -80 degrees C until RNA extraction. The multiple sclerosis patients were enrolled in a US clinical protocol that used magnetic resonance imaging to evaluate disease progression. Peripheral blood was subjected to Ficoll-Hypaque density gradient centrifugation to isolate PBMCs, which were then cryopreserved in liquid nitrogen. Material: PBMCs. The rearranged chain carries TRBV29-1 and TRBJ1-1; TRBD1 matches 7 bases in the middle. This clonotype was obtained from a woman aged 45-65 years with multiple sclerosis. The DNA reads TGCAGCGTTGACACGGAGGAGGGGGCTCGGAACACTGAAGCTTTCTTT. Its translation reads: CSVDTEEGARNTEAFF.